Included here is one TCR beta chain sequence, with context. The data were obtained in a study of shared clonotypes between healthy human individuals. Study as a whole: Per-donor plates numbered three CD4 naive, three CD4 memory, two CD8 naive and one CD8 memory.

TCRdb's table, derived via immunoSEQ multiplex PCR, lists solely in-frame clones and lacks some. This sample has under 1,100,000 clones, with 65% to 80% found just once. The V and J ends lost 0 bases and 1 base, in that order; junction bases with no gene match: 10. CDR3 length: 19 residues. Germline CDR1 and CDR2: MRHNA and SNTAGT. The sequenced material came from memory CD4+ T cells sorted from blood. Subset of the sample: CD45RA-negative fraction. This sequence was found in a man aged 18 to 30 in good health. J is TRBJ1-1 and V is TRBV6-4; 11 bases are a match to TRBD1. CDR3 loop: CASSDSADRGRLRNTEAFF. CDR3 DNA: TGTGCCAGCAGTGACTCGGCGGACAGGGGGCGCCTGCGGAACACTGAAGCTTTCTTT.